This T cell receptor beta chain was identified in a study of T cells in Graves' hyperthyroidism and ophthalmopathy. In its sample, this clonotype was seen many times. Its antigen remains unidentified. Diagnoses were made from clinical symptoms, serum measures (thyroxine and TRAb), thyroid ultrasound and orbital computed tomography. What was amplified from RNA transcripts were TCR beta CDR3 regions. The TCR CDR3 first-round RT-PCR relied on the HTBI primer set. Using its own MiXCR run on the multiplex PCR reads, TCRdb lists one record per CDR3 protein. The table has 370,000 or so distinct CDR3 sequences, approximately 15% seen once. V was cut by 7 bases and J by 4 bases, with 13 bases left in between. CDR1 and CDR2 from the germline V gene are SGHTA and FQGNSA. CDR3 length: 14 amino acids. Regarding the study as a whole: Prediction of ophthalmopathy progression came a median 6.5 months pre-onset.

Specimen: blood. The chain carries TRBV7-2 and TRBJ2-2; either TRBD1 or TRBD2 may fit D (6 bases each). The sequence came from a young man with Graves' hyperthyroidism that later progressed to Graves' ophthalmopathy. This chain's CDR3 is CASTTGARTGELFF. DNA for the CDR3: TGTGCCAGCACCACGGGGGCGCGCACCGGGGAGCTGTTTTTT.